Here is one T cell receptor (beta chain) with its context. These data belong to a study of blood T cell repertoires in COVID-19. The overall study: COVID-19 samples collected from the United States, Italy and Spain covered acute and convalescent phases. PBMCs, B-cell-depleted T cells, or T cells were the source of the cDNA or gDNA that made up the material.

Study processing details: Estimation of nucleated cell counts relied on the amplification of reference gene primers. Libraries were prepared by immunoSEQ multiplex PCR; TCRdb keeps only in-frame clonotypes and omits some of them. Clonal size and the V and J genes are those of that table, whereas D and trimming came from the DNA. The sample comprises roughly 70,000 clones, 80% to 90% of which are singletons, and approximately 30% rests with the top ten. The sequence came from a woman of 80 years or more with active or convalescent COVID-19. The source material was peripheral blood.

The CDR3 is CSVAGDWENGYTF. The CDR3 nucleotides are TGCAGCGTTGCAGGGGATTGGGAAAATGGCTACACCTTC. This chain joins TRBV29-1 and TRBJ1-2, with TRBD1 as a possible D gene (6 bases). V lost 4 bases to trimming and J lost 6 bases, with 15 bases between them. Per germline, CDR1 SQVTM and CDR2 ANQGSEA. The CDR3 runs 13 residues.